This T cell receptor (beta chain) was recorded in a study of blood T cell repertoires in COVID-19. Germline values: CDR1 KGHSH, CDR2 LQKENI. The CDR3 has 15 amino acids. The ends were cut back, 2 bases at V and 8 bases at J, with 16 bases in the middle. As handled by the study authors: Using reference gene primer amplification, nucleated cell counts were estimated. Generated by immunoSEQ multiplex PCR, the TCRdb table keeps only in-frame clones and is missing some. V, J and clone size derive from that table, while D and trimming were established from the DNA sequence. The data show 40,000 to 50,000 clones, 60% to 80% seen once.

The gene calls are TRBV18 and TRBJ2-1; tentative D call: TRBD1 (6 bases). This sequence was found in a woman in her 70s with acute or convalescent COVID-19. Sequencing was done on a sample of peripheral blood. CDR3 sequence (DNA): TGTGCCAGCTCACCAAACCAGCAACAGGGCGATGAGCAGTTCTTC. Amino acids: CASSPNQQQGDEQFF.